The sequence of this T cell receptor beta chain was determined in a study of T cells in Graves' hyperthyroidism and ophthalmopathy. This clonotype was seen only a few times. Using RNA transcripts as the source, TCR beta CDR3 regions were amplified. Primed by the HTBI set, a first-round RT-PCR was run on the TCR CDR3. A single record per CDR3 protein comes from TCRdb applying MiXCR to the multiplex PCR reads. The sample holds 200,000 to 250,000 distinct CDR3 sequences, about 15% seen once. Trimming stripped 0 bases from V and 6 bases from J, with 15 bases between. Germline CDR1 is MGHDK and CDR2 is SYGVNS. CDR3 length: 16 residues.

Material for sequencing was blood. The V gene is TRBV25-1, the J gene TRBJ2-1; D gene uncertain. This sequence originates from a woman aged 45 to 65 with Graves' hyperthyroidism. The CDR3 region is CASSEYISESLNEQFF. CDR3 DNA: TGTGCCAGCAGTGAATATATCAGCGAGTCTCTCAATGAGCAGTTCTTC.